This T cell receptor (beta chain) stems from a study of cytomegalovirus exposure and HLA in healthy donors. General observations from the study: While the bulk of TCR sequences proved rare, some public TCRs turned up in many donors.

Researchers ran the PCR with 60 Vbeta and 13 Jbeta primers. The method was immunoSEQ multiplex PCR; TCRdb's version includes in-frame clones alone and lacks a portion of them. The top ten hold approximately 2% of the sample, which has about 120,000 clones, 79% seen once. V trimming: 1 base; J trimming: 6 bases; junction bases outside the gene matches: 5. CDR1 and CDR2 from the germline V gene are LGHNA and YSLEER. The CDR3 extends over 17 amino acids. As to this clone: The antigen is not known.

The source is a man aged 18-30 years in good health and CMV-seronegative. Sequencing was done on a sample of PBMCs. The chain recombines TRBV4-3 with TRBJ2-1, with 14 nucleotides matching TRBD2. The CDR3 spells CASSQATSGRALNEQFF. CDR3 DNA: TGCGCCAGCAGCCAAGCGACTAGCGGGAGGGCCCTCAATGAGCAGTTCTTC.